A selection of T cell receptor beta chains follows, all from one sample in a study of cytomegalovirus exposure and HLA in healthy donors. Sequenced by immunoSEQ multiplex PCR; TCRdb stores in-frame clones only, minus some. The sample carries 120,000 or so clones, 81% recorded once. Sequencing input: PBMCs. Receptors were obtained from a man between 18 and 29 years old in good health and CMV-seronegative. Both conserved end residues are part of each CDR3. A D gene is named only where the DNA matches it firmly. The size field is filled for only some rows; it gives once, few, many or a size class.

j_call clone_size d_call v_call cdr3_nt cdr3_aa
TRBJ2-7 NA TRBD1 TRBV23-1 TGCGCCAGCAGTCAATGGCCTAGACAGGGTGCCCCCTACGAGCAGTACTTC CASSQWPRQGAPYEQYF
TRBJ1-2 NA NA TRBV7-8 TGTGCCAGCAGCGTTGATACAGGGAACTATGGCTACACCTTC CASSVDTGNYGYTF
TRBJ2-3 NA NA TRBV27 TGTGCCAGTAGTTCTCTAGCAGCCCCTTCAGATACGCAGTATTTT CASSSLAAPSDTQYF
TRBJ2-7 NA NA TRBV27 TGTGCCAGCAGTTTCGGGGGGCCCCCTTACGAGCAGTACTTC CASSFGGPPYEQYF
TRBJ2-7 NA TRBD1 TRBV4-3 TGCGCCAGCAGCCAGGCAGGGGGCGGGTACGAGCAGTACTTC CASSQAGGGYEQYF
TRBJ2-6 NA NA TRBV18 TGTGCCAGCTCACCGTGGGACTTTCCGTCTGGGGCCAACGTCCTGACTTTC CASSPWDFPSGANVLTF
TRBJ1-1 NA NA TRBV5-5 TGTGCCAGCAGCTCCTACGTCGGGGAAGTAATGAACACTGAAGCTTTCTTT CASSSYVGEVMNTEAFF
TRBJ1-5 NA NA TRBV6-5 TGTGCCAGCAGGCGTTCCTTAAGCAATCAGCCCCAGCATTTT CASRRSLSNQPQHF
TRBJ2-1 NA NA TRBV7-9 TGTGCCAGCAGCTTAAGCCCGGGGGGCCTTAGTAGTGAGCAGTTCTTC CASSLSPGGLSSEQFF
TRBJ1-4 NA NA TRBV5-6 TGTGCCAGCAGCTTTCCGACAGGCCCTAATGAAAAACTGTTTTTT CASSFPTGPNEKLFF
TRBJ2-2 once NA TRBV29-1 TGCAGCGTTGTTGCAGAGAACACCGGGGAGCTGTTTTTT CSVVAENTGELFF
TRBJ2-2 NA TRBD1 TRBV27 TGTGCCAGCAGTCGTTATGGGTCCCGACAGGGGGGTAACACCGGGGAGCTGTTTTTT CASSRYGSRQGGNTGELFF
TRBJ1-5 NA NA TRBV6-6 TGTGCCAGCCGCCTCGATGGCCGTTCGGGCCAGCATTTT CASRLDGRSGQHF
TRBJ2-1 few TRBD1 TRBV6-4 TGTGCCAGCAGTGACCAGGGGGCCGGCTCCTACAATGAGCAGTTCTTC CASSDQGAGSYNEQFF
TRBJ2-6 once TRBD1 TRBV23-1 TGCGCCAGCAGTCCCCGACAGGGGGCAGGCTCTGGGGCCAACGTCCTGACTTTC CASSPRQGAGSGANVLTF
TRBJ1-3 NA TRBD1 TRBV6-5 TGTGCCAGCTCGACAGGGGCTGGAAACACCATATATTTT CASSTGAGNTIYF
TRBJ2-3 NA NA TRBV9 TGTGCCAGCAGCGCCCCTGCGGGACCCACAGATACGCAGTATTTT CASSAPAGPTDTQYF
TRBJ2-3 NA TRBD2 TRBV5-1 TGCGCCAGCAGGCCTACTAGCGGGGCTAGCACAGATACGCAGTATTTT CASRPTSGASTDTQYF
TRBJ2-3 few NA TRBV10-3 TGTGCCATCAGGCTAGCGCTTAACACAGATACGCAGTATTTT CAIRLALNTDTQYF
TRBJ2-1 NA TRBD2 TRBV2 TGTGCCAGCAGTGGACAGCGGGGGGGCTACAATGAGCAGTTCTTC CASSGQRGGYNEQFF
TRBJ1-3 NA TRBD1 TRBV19 TGTGCCAGTAGTGCCCCGGACAGGAACTCTGGAAACACCATATATTTT CASSAPDRNSGNTIYF
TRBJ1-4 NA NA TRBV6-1 TGTGCCAGCAGTGAAACGGTCGGGTACGGTGAAAAACTGTTTTTT CASSETVGYGEKLFF
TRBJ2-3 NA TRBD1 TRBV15 TGTGCCACCAGCAACTGGGGACAGGGACGGACAGATACGCAGTATTTT CATSNWGQGRTDTQYF
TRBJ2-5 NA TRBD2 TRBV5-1 TGCGCCAGCAGCCGTAGCGGGGCGGAGACCCAGTACTTC CASSRSGAETQYF
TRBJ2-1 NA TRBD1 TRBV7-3 TGTGCCAGCAGCCGGGACAGGGACAATGAGCAGTTCTTC CASSRDRDNEQFF
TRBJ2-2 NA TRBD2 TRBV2 TGTGCCAGCAGTGAATGGCGCGGGGGGCAGACCGGGGAGCTGTTTTTT CASSEWRGGQTGELFF
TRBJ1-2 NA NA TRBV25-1 TGTGCCAGCAGTGACGACAGGACTAACTATGGCTACACCTTC CASSDDRTNYGYTF
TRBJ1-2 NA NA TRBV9 TGTGCCAGCAGCGATGGGACTCACTATGGCTACCCCTTC CASSDGTHYGYPF
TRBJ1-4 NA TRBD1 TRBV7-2 TGTGCCAGCAGCCCACTCCTACGGGACAGGGGGCAAAAACTGTTTTTT CASSPLLRDRGQKLFF